Below are 26 T cell receptor beta chains sequenced from a single sample in a study of T cells in Graves' hyperthyroidism and ophthalmopathy. Researchers amplified the TCR beta CDR3 regions from RNA transcripts. A first-round RT-PCR of the TCR CDR3 used the HTBI primer set. TCRdb analysed the multiplex PCR reads with MiXCR anew, one entry per CDR3 protein. This sample has hundreds of thousands of distinct CDR3 sequences; roughly 14% occur once, and the top ten carry 12% to 15%. Source material: blood. The receptor set was obtained from a woman in her late teens or twenties with Graves' hyperthyroidism.

In its sample, this clonotype was seen many times. The J gene is TRBJ1-1, the V gene TRBV6-1, with D uncertain. There are 13 residues in the CDR3. Germline assignment: CDR1 MNHNS and CDR2 SASEGT. Trimming took off 2 bases at V and 1 base at J, with 5 bases between the two ends. The CDR3 protein is CASSEKPNTEAFF. In nucleotides, the CDR3 is TGTGCCAGCAGTGAAAAACCGAACACTGAAGCTTTCTTT.

The sample holds many counts of this clonotype. The rearrangement joins TRBV27 to TRBJ2-1; possibly TRBD2 for D (5 bases). Germline lookup yields CDR1 MNHEY and CDR2 SMNVEV (reference sequence). This CDR3 region has 14 residues. V was clipped by 2 bases and J by 5 bases, with 10 bases between them. CDR3 sequence reads: CASSLQTTNNEQFF. CDR3 bases: TGTGCCAGCAGTTTACAGACTACGAACAATGAGCAGTTCTTC.

Ten or more counts support this clonotype. The chain links TRBV6-1 to TRBJ1-5, with D hard to call. In germline, CDR1 is MNHNS, CDR2 SASEGT. The CDR3 spans 13 residues. V gave up 5 bases and J gave up 3 bases, with 8 bases separating them. This chain's CDR3 is CASSRDHNQPQHF. DNA for the CDR3: TGTGCCAGCAGTCGGGATCACAATCAGCCCCAGCATTTT.

This rearrangement joins TRBV7-2 to TRBJ1-5, with 11 bases lining up with TRBD1. V gave up 3 bases and J gave up 6 bases; unmatched junction bases: 4. This CDR3 has 15 residues. The germline CDR1 and CDR2 sequences are SGHTA and FQGNSA. Here the CDR3 DNA reads TGTGCCAGCAGCTTCTGGGACAGGGGGACTCAGCCCCAGCATTTT. Residues: CASSFWDRGTQPQHF.

The rearrangement joins TRBV5-4 to TRBJ1-1; unclear D gene. The germline gives CDR1 SGHNT, CDR2 YYREEE (reference sequence). The CDR3 loop spans 14 amino acids. V lost 2 bases to trimming and J lost 5 bases, with 13 bases between them. In DNA, the CDR3 is TGTGCCAGCAGCTTAAACGGCAGGAAGACTGAAGCTTTCTTT. Its translation: CASSLNGRKTEAFF.

This clonotype came up many times. V and J are TRBV18 and TRBJ1-1; TRBD1 is a possible D gene (5 bases). The CDR3 consists of 13 residues. With 6 bases removed from V and 1 base from J, the gap between germline ends came to 9 bases. CDR1 and CDR2 (germline): KGHSH, LQKENI. CDR3 DNA: TGTGCCAGCTCCTCGACAGCGAACACTGAAGCTTTCTTT. It encodes CASSSTANTEAFF.

The chain combines TRBV20-1 with TRBJ2-3; D call uncertain. The CDR3 contains 13 residues. Per the germline V gene, CDR1 is DFQATT and CDR2 is SNEGSKA (reference sequence). V was trimmed by 3 bases and J by 4 bases, leaving 11 bases between them. DNA of the CDR3: TGCAGTGCTAGTGTTGACGGATCAGATACGCAGTATTTT. Amino acid sequence: CSASVDGSDTQYF.

This clonotype showed up many times. This sequence joins TRBV20-1 and TRBJ2-7, with 8 bases identical to TRBD2. V trimming: 1 base; J trimming: 5 bases; junction bases outside the gene matches: 7. CDR3 length equals 14 residues. Germline V gene data show CDR1 as DFQATT and CDR2 as SNEGSKA (reference sequence). This chain's CDR3 is CSARAGLEYDEQYF. CDR3 bases: TGCAGTGCTAGAGCGGGACTAGAGTATGACGAGCAGTACTTC.

Regarding this clonotype: Since a much larger clone is just one base distant, this may be a read error. Because the CDR3 is missing its conserved closing phenylalanine or tryptophan, this is likely a read error. The chain employs TRBV11-2 and TRBJ2-1; unclear D gene. Germline V gene data show CDR1 as SGHAT and CDR2 as FQNNGV. Trimming left V 2 bases short and J 7 bases short, with 3 bases between. The CDR3 extends over 11 amino acids. The CDR3 region is CASSLQNEQFC. The DNA for the CDR3 is TGTGCCAGCAGCTTACAGAATGAGCAGTTCTGC.

At least ten counts were recorded for this clonotype. The chain combines TRBV2 with TRBJ2-6; weak D call: TRBD2 (5 bases). The V gene lost 3 bases and the J gene lost 0 bases, with 21 bases spanning the gap. The germline gives CDR1 SNHLY, CDR2 FYNNEI. The CDR3 is 20 amino acids. Here the CDR3 reads CASSEAFGVRKSSGANVLTF. In DNA, the CDR3 is TGTGCCAGCAGTGAGGCCTTCGGGGTGCGGAAGAGCTCTGGGGCCAACGTCCTGACTTTC. The full variable domain, rest sourced from reference TRBV2 and TRBJ2-6, is EPEVTQTPSHQVTQMGQEVILRCVPISNHLYFYWYRQILGQKVEFLVSFYNNEISEKSEIFDDQFSVERPDGSNFTLKIRSTKLEDSAMYFCASSEAFGVRKSSGANVLTFGAGSRLTVL.

The chain links TRBV7-8 to TRBJ1-5, with 8 bases identical to TRBD1. CDR1 SGHVS and CDR2 FQNEAQ come from the germline V gene. V lost 5 bases and J lost 7; bases outside the gene matches: 10. CDR3 length: 15 amino acids. The CDR3 DNA is TGTGCCAGCAGCCCGAGACAGGGGAGGAACCAGCCCCAGCATTTT. Protein: CASSPRQGRNQPQHF.

The chain recombines TRBV20-1 with TRBJ2-7; 7 nucleotides line up with TRBD2. J lost 5 bases, V lost 0 bases, and 13 bases had no gene match. This CDR3 has 16 residues. The germline gives CDR1 DFQATT, CDR2 SNEGSKA (reference sequence). CDR3 in amino acids: CSARDPKAGEDDEQYF. In nucleotides, the CDR3 is TGCAGTGCTAGAGATCCCAAGGCGGGGGAGGACGACGAGCAGTACTTC.

This clonotype was picked up many times. The V call is TRBV20-1, the J call TRBJ2-1, with 14 bases fitting TRBD2. V gave up 2 bases and J gave up 8 bases; unmatched junction bases: 5. The CDR3 is 15 amino acids. Germline CDR1 reads DFQATT; CDR2 reads SNEGSKA (reference sequence). Here the CDR3 reads CSARMGLAGAYEQFF. In DNA form, the CDR3 reads TGCAGTGCTAGAATGGGACTAGCGGGAGCCTATGAGCAGTTCTTC.

Ten or more counts support this clonotype. The rearrangement uses TRBV2 and TRBJ1-2, with 10 bases aligning to TRBD1. CDR1 and CDR2 from the germline V gene are SNHLY and FYNNEI. J gave up 4 bases and V 2 bases, and 4 bases lay outside the gene matches. CDR3 length: 15 residues. This chain's CDR3 is CASSEMGQGSYGYTF. In nucleotides, the CDR3 is TGTGCCAGCAGTGAAATGGGACAGGGGAGCTATGGCTACACCTTC. Supplemented by reference TRBV2 and TRBJ1-2, the full variable domain reads EPEVTQTPSHQVTQMGQEVILRCVPISNHLYFYWYRQILGQKVEFLVSFYNNEISEKSEIFDDQFSVERPDGSNFTLKIRSTKLEDSAMYFCASSEMGQGSYGYTFGSGTRLTVV.

J is TRBJ2-2 and V is TRBV6-1; D unclear. Between the trimmed V and J ends, which lost 8 bases and 6 bases, there was a span of 10 bases. This CDR3 comprises 12 residues. The germline V gene encodes CDR1 MNHNS and CDR2 SASEGT. The CDR3 coding sequence is TGTGCCAGCGGTGGACGCCCCGGGGAGCTGTTTTTT. It encodes CASGGRPGELFF.

The V call is TRBV4-2, the J call TRBJ2-7, with TRBD2 identical over 9 bases. The V gene end was trimmed by 0 bases and the J gene end by 3 bases; junction bases not matched to a gene: 6. The germline gives CDR1 LGHNA, CDR2 YNFKEQ. The CDR3 has 16 residues. The CDR3 DNA is TGTGCCAGCAGCCAAGATGGTAGCGGGGGATTCTACGAGCAGTACTTC. Encoded protein: CASSQDGSGGFYEQYF.

This clonotype was observed at least ten times. This chain uses TRBV3-1 with TRBJ2-1, with a tentative D call TRBD2 (5 bases). CDR3 size: 13 residues. The germline V gene has CDR1 LGHDT and CDR2 YNNKEL (reference sequence). Trimming removed 5 bases at V and 9 bases at J, with 14 bases between. The CDR3 nucleotides are TGTGCCAGCAGCTTAACGACTAAACCTGAGCAGTTCTTC. The encoded protein is CASSLTTKPEQFF.

The V and J genes are TRBV5-1 and TRBJ1-2; possibly TRBD1 for D (5 bases). CDR3 length: 13 residues. V lost 4 bases to trimming and J lost 3 bases, with 10 bases between them. CDR1 and CDR2 from the germline V gene are SGHRS and YFSETQ. The CDR3 coding sequence is TGCGCCAGCAGCAAGGGGCTGGACTATGGCTACACCTTC. This codes for CASSKGLDYGYTF. The variable domain in full, completed from reference TRBV5-1 and TRBJ1-2, reads KAGVTQTPRYLIKTRGQQVTLSCSPISGHRSVSWYQQTPGQGLQFLFEYFSETQRNKGNFPGRFSGRQFSNSRSEMNVSTLELGDSALYLCASSKGLDYGYTFGSGTRLTVV.

Ten or more counts support this clonotype. V and J are TRBV2 and TRBJ2-3, with 12 bases identical to TRBD2. The CDR3 is 18 residues long. CDR1 is SNHLY, CDR2 FYNNEI, per germline. V dropped 3 bases and J dropped 2; count of bases not matched to a gene: 9. The CDR3, as DNA: TGTGCCAGCAGTGAGGCTCCCCTAGCGGGGGGGACCACAGATACGCAGTATTTT. Protein product: CASSEAPLAGGTTDTQYF.

This clonotype was observed at least ten times. The chain couples TRBV2 to TRBJ1-2; no clear D. The CDR3 loop spans 12 amino acids. The V gene's germline CDR1 is SNHLY and CDR2 FYNNEI. Trimming shortened V by 1 base and J by 8 bases, and 8 bases separated the two germline ends. For the CDR3, the DNA is TGTGCCAGCAGTGAAGGGTGGGCGGGCTACACCTTC. Translation: CASSEGWAGYTF.

This clonotype was counted many times. The V and J genes are TRBV20-1 and TRBJ2-7; 12 nucleotides agree with TRBD1. V trimming: 2 bases; J trimming: 6 bases; junction bases outside the gene matches: 11. Germline values: CDR1 DFQATT, CDR2 SNEGSKA (reference sequence). The CDR3 consists of 16 residues. The CDR3 loop is CSARKPGQGALGEQYF. The CDR3 nucleotides are TGCAGTGCTAGAAAGCCGGGACAGGGGGCGCTGGGCGAGCAGTACTTC.

This clonotype has ten or more counts. The chain carries TRBV20-1 and TRBJ2-7, with 10 nucleotides matching TRBD2. Looked up from germline, CDR1 is DFQATT and CDR2 is SNEGSKA (reference sequence). The CDR3 covers 17 residues. Trimming cost V 3 bases and J 0 bases; bases outside gene matches: 11. CDR3 bases: TGCAGTGCTAGCCACGGACTAGCGGATTTTAGCTCCTACGAGCAGTACTTC. Amino acid sequence: CSASHGLADFSSYEQYF.

This clonotype has a count of ten or more. J is TRBJ2-1 and V is TRBV10-3; tentatively, D is TRBD2 (6 bases). With 1 base removed from V and 0 bases from J, the gap between germline ends came to 7 bases. Germline V gene lookup returns CDR1 ENHRY and CDR2 SYGVKD. The CDR3 loop spans 15 amino acids. CDR3 nucleotides: TGTGCCATCAGTGAGTGGGGGGACTCCTACAATGAGCAGTTCTTC. This translates into CAISEWGDSYNEQFF.

The chain couples TRBV20-1 to TRBJ2-1, with a possible D match to TRBD2 (5 bases). This CDR3 is 17 amino acids long. Per the germline V gene, CDR1 is DFQATT and CDR2 is SNEGSKA (reference sequence). The ends were cut back, 0 bases at V and 4 bases at J, with 19 bases in the middle. CDR3 protein: CSARDLAANTGYNEQFF. CDR3 DNA: TGCAGTGCTAGAGATCTAGCCGCTAATACGGGGTACAATGAGCAGTTCTTC.

In its sample, this clonotype was seen many times. The chain is built from TRBV7-9 and TRBJ2-3; no clear D. The CDR3 sequence is 14 residues long. The V gene's germline CDR1 is SEHNR and CDR2 FQNEAQ (reference sequence). Trimming took 7 bases from V and 2 from J, leaving 13 bases between them. CDR3 sequence: CASITTTYTDTQYF. The CDR3 bases are TGTGCCAGCATAACAACAACCTACACAGATACGCAGTATTTT.

This clonotype was picked up many times. This sequence joins TRBV28 and TRBJ2-1; D tentatively fits TRBD1 or TRBD2 (6 bases each). The germline V and J ends were trimmed by 5 bases and 10 bases, with 24 bases remaining between them. Germline CDR1 MDHEN, CDR2 SYDVKM. This CDR3 spans 16 amino acids. CDR3 protein: CASSLRGDSYGIEQFF. In DNA, the CDR3 is TGTGCCAGCAGTCTAAGGGGGGACTCCTACGGCATAGAGCAGTTCTTC.